This is a list of T cell receptor beta chains from one sample in a study of blood T cell repertoires in COVID-19. Sequencing was performed with immunoSEQ multiplex PCR; in TCRdb, only in-frame clones are kept and a portion is missing. The sample consists of roughly 150,000 clones, approximately 85% of them appearing once. Sequences were obtained from peripheral blood. All receptors come from a man in his 60s with active or convalescent COVID-19. The CDR3 runs from the conserved cysteine through the conserved F or W. A D gene is named only where the DNA matches it firmly. Expanded clones get a size class; other rows say once, few or many, or leave the size out.

d_gene: .; j_gene: TRBJ2-2; abundance: .; v_gene: TRBV6-1; CDR3aa: CASSGSPGGANTGELFF; CDR3nt: TGTGCCAGCAGTGGGTCCCCGGGCGGGGCGAACACCGGGGAGCTGTTTTTT
d_gene: TRBD2; j_gene: TRBJ2-1; abundance: .; v_gene: TRBV27; CDR3aa: CASSFTSGKNYNEQFF; CDR3nt: TGTGCCAGCAGTTTTACTAGCGGGAAAAACTACAATGAGCAGTTCTTC
d_gene: TRBD2; j_gene: TRBJ2-1; abundance: .; v_gene: TRBV27; CDR3aa: CASSLTSGRSNEQFF; CDR3nt: TGTGCCAGCAGTTTAACTAGCGGGAGATCCAATGAGCAGTTCTTC
d_gene: .; j_gene: TRBJ1-2; abundance: .; v_gene: TRBV5-8; CDR3aa: CASSLNYEMIYGYTF; CDR3nt: TGTGCCAGCAGCTTGAACTATGAAATGATCTATGGCTACACCTTC
d_gene: .; j_gene: TRBJ1-2; abundance: once; v_gene: TRBV21-1; CDR3aa: CASRMSSGTKEVYGYTF; CDR3nt: TGTGCCAGCAGGATGTCCTCCGGGACAAAGGAGGTCTATGGCTACACCTTC
d_gene: TRBD1; j_gene: TRBJ2-1; abundance: many; v_gene: TRBV4-2; CDR3aa: CASSQLDRGVTNEQFF; CDR3nt: TGTGCCAGCAGCCAGCTGGACAGGGGCGTTACAAATGAGCAGTTCTTC
d_gene: .; j_gene: TRBJ1-4; abundance: .; v_gene: TRBV4-1; CDR3aa: CASSQGPGQGRGPEKLFF; CDR3nt: TGCGCCAGCAGCCAAGGCCCGGGCCAGGGGCGAGGGCCTGAAAAACTGTTTTTT
d_gene: .; j_gene: TRBJ1-1; abundance: few; v_gene: TRBV9; CDR3aa: CASSVGQGRGNEAFF; CDR3nt: TGTGCCAGCAGCGTGGGTCAGGGGAGGGGCAATGAAGCTTTCTTT
d_gene: TRBD1; j_gene: TRBJ1-1; abundance: .; v_gene: TRBV19; CDR3aa: CASRLTGTGDEAFF; CDR3nt: TGTGCCAGTAGACTCACCGGGACAGGGGATGAAGCTTTCTTT
d_gene: .; j_gene: TRBJ1-3; abundance: .; v_gene: TRBV21-1; CDR3aa: CASSKEDRGGNTIYF; CDR3nt: TGTGCCAGCAGCAAAGAGGACAGGGGCGGAAACACCATATATTTT
d_gene: .; j_gene: TRBJ1-4; abundance: .; v_gene: TRBV5-8; CDR3aa: CASSQAPGRVNEKLFF; CDR3nt: TGTGCCAGCAGTCAAGCCCCGGGAAGGGTTAATGAAAAACTGTTTTTT
d_gene: .; j_gene: TRBJ2-7; abundance: .; v_gene: TRBV28; CDR3aa: CASSLALLTYYEQYF; CDR3nt: TGTGCCAGCAGTTTAGCCCTACTAACGTATTACGAGCAGTACTTC
d_gene: TRBD1; j_gene: TRBJ2-5; abundance: once; v_gene: TRBV5-1; CDR3aa: CASSTGQGRKTQYF; CDR3nt: TGCGCCAGCAGCACCGGACAGGGTCGAAAGACCCAGTACTTC
d_gene: TRBD1; j_gene: TRBJ1-1; abundance: .; v_gene: TRBV6-4; CDR3aa: CASRDRGWNTEAFF; CDR3nt: TGTGCCAGCCGGGACAGGGGTTGGAACACTGAAGCTTTCTTT
d_gene: .; j_gene: TRBJ1-3; abundance: .; v_gene: TRBV2; CDR3aa: CASSEGGGNGNTIYF; CDR3nt: TGTGCCAGCAGTGAAGGGGGGGGGAATGGAAACACCATATATTTT
d_gene: .; j_gene: TRBJ1-1; abundance: many; v_gene: TRBV5-1; CDR3aa: CASSFLGWQKNTEAFF; CDR3nt: TGCGCCAGCAGCTTTCTCGGGTGGCAGAAAAACACTGAAGCTTTCTTT
d_gene: TRBD1; j_gene: TRBJ1-5; abundance: .; v_gene: TRBV5-3; CDR3aa: CARRIARTGIQPQHF; CDR3nt: TGTGCCAGAAGGATAGCCCGGACAGGGATTCAGCCCCAGCATTTT
d_gene: TRBD1; j_gene: TRBJ1-6; abundance: .; v_gene: TRBV5-5; CDR3aa: CASSLGQGGNSPLHF; CDR3nt: TGTGCCAGCAGCTTGGGGCAGGGGGGTAATTCACCCCTCCACTTT
d_gene: .; j_gene: TRBJ1-4; abundance: .; v_gene: TRBV5-3; CDR3aa: CALSEAGTLAPNEKLFF; CDR3nt: TGTGCCCTATCGGAGGCAGGGACTTTGGCACCTAATGAAAAACTGTTTTTT
d_gene: .; j_gene: TRBJ2-1; abundance: .; v_gene: TRBV6-4; CDR3aa: CASSDQPQYNEQFF; CDR3nt: TGTGCCAGCAGTGACCAACCTCAGTACAATGAGCAGTTCTTC
d_gene: .; j_gene: TRBJ2-7; abundance: .; v_gene: TRBV5-5; CDR3aa: CASSPNTGSSYEQYF; CDR3nt: TGTGCCAGCAGCCCAAATACAGGCTCTTCCTACGAGCAGTACTTC
d_gene: .; j_gene: TRBJ1-6; abundance: .; v_gene: TRBV11-3; CDR3aa: CASSLVRVRWSYNSPLHF; CDR3nt: TGTGCCAGCAGCTTAGTCCGGGTGCGTTGGTCCTATAATTCACCCCTCCACTTT
d_gene: TRBD1; j_gene: TRBJ2-7; abundance: .; v_gene: TRBV4-1; CDR3aa: CASSQEFSGQGAREQYF; CDR3nt: TGCGCCAGCAGCCAAGAATTTTCCGGACAGGGGGCGAGGGAGCAGTACTTC
d_gene: TRBD1; j_gene: TRBJ2-7; abundance: .; v_gene: TRBV2; CDR3aa: CASSSDRLPYEQYF; CDR3nt: TGTGCCAGCAGCTCGGACAGGCTTCCCTACGAGCAGTACTTC
d_gene: TRBD1; j_gene: TRBJ2-3; abundance: .; v_gene: TRBV4-1; CDR3aa: CASSQDPRGTDTQYF; CDR3nt: TGCGCCAGCAGCCAAGATCCCAGGGGGACAGATACGCAGTATTTT
d_gene: .; j_gene: TRBJ2-1; abundance: .; v_gene: TRBV18; CDR3aa: CASSPQADNEQFF; CDR3nt: TGTGCCAGCTCACCCCAGGCTGACAATGAGCAGTTCTTC
d_gene: TRBD2; j_gene: TRBJ2-7; abundance: many; v_gene: TRBV9; CDR3aa: CASSVYSGGYEQYF; CDR3nt: TGTGCCAGCAGCGTATATAGCGGGGGGTACGAGCAGTACTTC
d_gene: .; j_gene: TRBJ1-6; abundance: .; v_gene: TRBV6-5; CDR3aa: CASSNTGNRNSPLHF; CDR3nt: TGTGCCAGCAGCAACACAGGGAACCGTAATTCACCCCTCCACTTT
d_gene: TRBD1; j_gene: TRBJ2-5; abundance: .; v_gene: TRBV10-3; CDR3aa: CAISVGQGQETQYF; CDR3nt: TGTGCCATCAGTGTGGGACAGGGGCAAGAGACCCAGTACTTC
d_gene: TRBD1; j_gene: TRBJ1-2; abundance: .; v_gene: TRBV9; CDR3aa: CASSGQWTGGDGYTF; CDR3nt: TGTGCCAGCAGCGGACAATGGACAGGGGGAGATGGCTACACCTTC
d_gene: .; j_gene: TRBJ2-7; abundance: .; v_gene: TRBV11-3; CDR3aa: CASATSNGEQYF; CDR3nt: TGTGCCAGCGCCACCTCGAACGGCGAGCAGTACTTC
d_gene: .; j_gene: TRBJ1-2; abundance: .; v_gene: TRBV3-1/TRBV3-2; CDR3aa: CASSQRGLYTF; CDR3nt: TGTGCCAGCAGCCAAAGGGGCCTCTACACCTTC
d_gene: .; j_gene: TRBJ2-5; abundance: .; v_gene: TRBV7-2; CDR3aa: CASSLGAQETQYF; CDR3nt: TGTGCCAGCAGCTTAGGAGCACAAGAGACCCAGTACTTC
d_gene: TRBD1; j_gene: TRBJ1-3; abundance: .; v_gene: TRBV19; CDR3aa: CASSTGQGYGNTIYF; CDR3nt: TGTGCCAGTAGTACGGGACAGGGGTATGGAAACACCATATATTTT
d_gene: TRBD2; j_gene: TRBJ2-2; abundance: .; v_gene: TRBV15; CDR3aa: CATSRWGGLAVNTGELFF; CDR3nt: TGTGCCACCAGCAGATGGGGCGGGCTAGCGGTGAACACCGGGGAGCTGTTTTTT
d_gene: TRBD1; j_gene: TRBJ2-7; abundance: .; v_gene: TRBV6-6; CDR3aa: CASSPGQGAYEQYF; CDR3nt: TGTGCCAGCAGTCCGGGGCAGGGGGCCTACGAGCAGTACTTC
d_gene: TRBD2; j_gene: TRBJ2-5; abundance: .; v_gene: TRBV28; CDR3aa: CASTRGLAAQETQYF; CDR3nt: TGTGCCAGCACTCGTGGACTAGCGGCACAAGAGACCCAGTACTTC
d_gene: TRBD2; j_gene: TRBJ2-5; abundance: .; v_gene: TRBV29-1; CDR3aa: CSADTSGGETQYF; CDR3nt: TGCAGCGCAGACACCTCGGGGGGGGAGACCCAGTACTTC
d_gene: .; j_gene: TRBJ1-2; abundance: few; v_gene: TRBV18; CDR3aa: CASSPDTSYGYTF; CDR3nt: TGTGCCAGCTCACCAGACACCTCCTATGGCTACACCTTC
d_gene: .; j_gene: TRBJ1-2; abundance: .; v_gene: TRBV27; CDR3aa: CASSLSVTAGYTF; CDR3nt: TGTGCCAGCAGTTTATCGGTCACAGCCGGCTACACCTTC